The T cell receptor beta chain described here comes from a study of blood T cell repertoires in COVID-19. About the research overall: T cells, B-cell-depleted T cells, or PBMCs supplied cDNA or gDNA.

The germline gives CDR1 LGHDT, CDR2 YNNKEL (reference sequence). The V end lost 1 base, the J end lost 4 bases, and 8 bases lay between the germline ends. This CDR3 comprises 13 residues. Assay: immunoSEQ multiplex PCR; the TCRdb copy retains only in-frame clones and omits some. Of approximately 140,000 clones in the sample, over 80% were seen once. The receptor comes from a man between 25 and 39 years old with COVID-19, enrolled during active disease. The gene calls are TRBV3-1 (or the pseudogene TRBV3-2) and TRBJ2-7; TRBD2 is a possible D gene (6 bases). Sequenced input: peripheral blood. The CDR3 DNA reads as TGTGCCAGCAGCCAAGTGGGGGGTTACGAGCAGTACTTC. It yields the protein CASSQVGGYEQYF.